The T cell receptor beta chain under discussion was sequenced for a study of T cell responses to AZD1222 COVID-19 vaccine. This clone appeared once. Its antigen is not known. General study results and limits: No repertoire was sampled before or during the peak T cell response, only after it.

Looked up from germline, CDR1 is SGHRS and CDR2 is YFSETQ. V was trimmed by 0 bases and J by 4 bases, leaving 8 bases between them. CDR3 length: 14 residues. Some clones are missing from TCRdb's copy, which holds only in-frame ones; the method was immunoSEQ multiplex PCR. The table has 150,000 or so clones, around 90% seen once. This TCR was recovered from an adult in good health. Here the sequenced sample was peripheral blood, taken on day 0 of AZD1222 vaccination. This chain links TRBV5-1 with TRBJ2-1; no clear D. CDR3 sequence reads: CASSLEEHYNEQFF. The CDR3 DNA sequence: TGCGCCAGCAGCTTGGAAGAACATTACAATGAGCAGTTCTTC.